A single sample is the source of the 27 T cell receptor beta chains below, sequenced in a study of tumor-infiltrating lymphocytes in primary liver carcinoma. Unsorted bulk tissue, roughly 19-34 mg of it, served as the source for co-extraction of RNA and DNA. Researchers generated TCR beta cDNA from 500 to 600 ng of total RNA, relying on a constant-region primer. Three rounds of nested multiplex PCR with slightly modified ARM-PCR produced TCR beta libraries. Running nine to ten cycles apiece, the first two PCR rounds relied on TRBV1-TRBV30 forward primers together with a C-beta reverse primer. TCRdb re-analysed the multiplex PCR reads in MiXCR, keeping a single row per CDR3 protein. This table holds 95,000 to 150,000 distinct CDR3 sequences, roughly 69% found once. Sequencing was carried out using liver tumor tissue from sampling region 1. This sample's subset: tumor region T1, superior pole. The receptors shown here come from a woman aged 55-70 years with primary liver carcinoma and hepatitis B virus infection.

The chain carries TRBV28 and TRBJ2-1; possibly TRBD2 for D (5 bases). Germline lookup yields CDR1 MDHEN and CDR2 SYDVKM. CDR3 length: 11 amino acids. Between the trimmed V and J ends, which lost 6 bases and 15 bases, there was a span of 15 bases. The CDR3 here is CASRDELRVFF. The DNA for the CDR3 is TGTGCCAGCAGGGATGAACTGAGGGTGTTCTTC.

The table lists this clonotype with many counts. The V call is TRBV6-1, the J call TRBJ2-5; D gene unclear. CDR3 length: 13 amino acids. Per the germline V gene, CDR1 is MNHNS and CDR2 is SASEGT. The germline V and J ends were trimmed by 10 bases and 4 bases, with 16 bases remaining between them. The CDR3 sequence: CATQYGPGETQYF. The CDR3 coding sequence is TGTGCCACCCAGTATGGCCCTGGAGAGACCCAGTACTTC.

The rearrangement uses TRBV6-6 and TRBJ2-5, with 11 positions matching TRBD1. With V trimmed by 10 bases and J by 2 bases, 6 bases remained unmatched. The CDR3 has 14 amino acids. The germline CDR1 and CDR2 sequences are MNHNY and SVGAGI (reference sequence). The DNA for the CDR3 is TGTGCCAATTCTGGGACAGGGGGGCAAGAGACCCAGTACTTC. Translation: CANSGTGGQETQYF.

The rearrangement uses TRBV19 and TRBJ2-1, with 8 positions matching TRBD2. Gene TRBJ2-7 matches the end of the DNA better, so the J call may be wrong. Germline V gene lookup returns CDR1 LNHDA and CDR2 SQIVND (reference sequence). The CDR3 sequence is 12 residues long. CDR3 sequence (DNA): TGTGCCAGTACTTTTAGCGGGAATGAGCAGTACTTC. Its protein product is CASTFSGNEQYF.

The gene calls are TRBV7-9 and TRBJ2-6, with TRBD2 identical over 8 bases. Germline V gives CDR1 SEHNR, CDR2 FQNEAQ (reference sequence). Unmatched junction bases numbered 3, after V lost 0 bases and J lost 11 bases. The CDR3 is 14 residues long. In nucleotides, the CDR3 is TGTGCCAGCAGCTTAGCTAGCGGGACCGACGTCCTGACTTTC. It specifies CASSLASGTDVLTF.

Worth noting for this clonotype: The junction departs from the called germline gene at one end, perhaps through a read error. The chain links TRBV11-2 to TRBJ2-3; a possible D gene is TRBD2 (7 bases). CDR1 is SGHAT, CDR2 FQNNGV, per germline. The CDR3 totals 15 residues. The CDR3 here is CASSPQRGGLDTLNF. CDR3 bases: TGTGCCAGCAGCCCACAGAGGGGGGGCTTAGATACGCTCAATTTT.

The rearrangement links TRBV11-2 to TRBJ1-1; D is uncertain. The CDR3 runs 14 residues. Germline lookup yields CDR1 SGHAT and CDR2 FQNNGV. Trimming took 1 base from V and 7 from J, leaving 13 bases between them. CDR3 sequence: CASSLVRESIEAFF. The CDR3 DNA reads TGTGCCAGCAGCTTAGTGCGGGAGAGCATTGAAGCTTTCTTT.

The CDR3 bases are TGTGCCAGCAGTTTATGGACTAGCGGGAGCTACGAGCAGTACTTC. This codes for CASSLWTSGSYEQYF. The V and J genes are TRBV28 and TRBJ2-7; 12 bases are shared with TRBD2. Unmatched junction bases numbered 0, after V lost 0 bases and J lost 3 bases. This CDR3 contains 15 residues. Germline V CDR1 and CDR2: MDHEN, SYDVKM. Looking up the rest from reference TRBV28 and TRBJ2-7 gives the full variable domain: DVKVTQSSRYLVKRTGEKVFLECVQDMDHENMFWYRQDPGLGLRLIYFSYDVKMKEKGDIPEGYSVSREKKERFSLILESASTNQTSMYLCASSLWTSGSYEQYFGPGTRLTVT.

The rearrangement uses TRBV7-8 and TRBJ1-4, with D possibly TRBD1 on 5 matching bases. This CDR3 has 14 amino acids. Germline values: CDR1 SGHVS, CDR2 FQNEAQ. The V end lost 10 bases, the J end lost 0 bases, and 12 bases lay between the germline ends. DNA of the CDR3: TGTGCCAACAGTCCAGGGACAACTAATGAAAAACTGTTTTTT. Translating gives CANSPGTTNEKLFF.

This clonotype was recorded many times. The genes are TRBV4-1 and TRBJ1-4; D is uncertain. Germline V gene lookup returns CDR1 MGHRA and CDR2 YSYEKL. The length of the CDR3 is 15 residues. The V end was cut by 4 bases, the J end by 2 bases, with 11 bases between. CDR3 coding DNA: TGCGCCAGCAGCCGGCGGGTCAGCACTAATGAAAAACTGTTTTTT. Residues: CASSRRVSTNEKLFF.

Points on this clonotype: Without the conserved terminal phenylalanine or tryptophan, this CDR3 likely stems from a read error. V and J are TRBV11-2 and TRBJ2-7, with 10 bases lining up with TRBD2. Germline V gene data show CDR1 as SGHAT and CDR2 as FQNNGV. The CDR3 consists of 15 residues. V lost 0 bases to trimming and J lost 9 bases; unmatched junction nucleotides: 8. The CDR3 spells CASSLEKVGLAMQYL. The CDR3 coding sequence is TGTGCCAGCAGCTTAGAGAAGGTGGGACTAGCGATGCAGTACCTC.

This chain uses TRBV11-2 with TRBJ2-3; D gene uncertain. The V end was cut by 10 bases, the J end by 2 bases, with 16 bases between. The CDR3 contains 14 residues. Looked up from germline, CDR1 is SGHAT and CDR2 is FQNNGV. The CDR3 DNA sequence: TGTGCCACCAGATACAACCTTGTCACAGATACGCAGTATTTT. Protein sequence: CATRYNLVTDTQYF.

As regards this clonotype: This may stem from a read error, because a much larger clone lies one nucleotide away. The V and J genes are TRBV4-1 and TRBJ1-2, with D perhaps matching TRBD1 (5 bases). CDR1 and CDR2 from the germline V gene are MGHRA and YSYEKL. The CDR3 covers 13 residues. CDR3 in DNA: TGCGCCGGCAGTCAGACAGCTAACTATGGCTACACCTTC. Translated: CAGSQTANYGYTF.

DNA for the CDR3: TGTGCCAGCAGCTTAGTTCGGGCAACCTATGAGCAGTTCTTC. This codes for CASSLVRATYEQFF. V is TRBV11-2 and J is TRBJ2-1; D is unresolved. V lost 1 base and J 8 bases, leaving 12 bases between the germline ends. CDR1 is SGHAT, CDR2 FQNNGV, per germline. This CDR3 has 14 amino acids.

Concerning this clonotype: The conserved final phenylalanine or tryptophan is absent from the CDR3, which likely points to a read error. The CDR3 protein is CASGWDRGYTI. CDR3 nucleotide sequence: TGTGCCAGCGGTTGGGACAGGGGCTACACCATC. J is TRBJ1-2 and V is TRBV6-6, with 8 bases lining up with TRBD1. V lost 8 bases, J lost 8 bases, and 4 bases stayed unmatched. The CDR3 totals 11 residues. CDR1 MNHNY and CDR2 SVGAGI come from the germline V gene (reference sequence).

Concerning this clonotype: Likely a read error: the CDR3 ends without its conserved phenylalanine or tryptophan. The V call is TRBV28, the J call TRBJ2-5; tentatively, D is TRBD2 (5 bases). The germline V gene encodes CDR1 MDHEN and CDR2 SYDVKM. V was clipped by 6 bases and J by 5 bases, with 19 bases between them. This CDR3 region has 15 residues. In DNA, the CDR3 is TGTGCCAGCAGAGCCCAGAGAGGGTTGACGGAGACCCAGTACTAC. It codes for CASRAQRGLTETQYY.

V is TRBV5-4 and J is TRBJ2-5; possible D gene TRBD1, 6 bases. CDR3 length: 14 residues. V was trimmed by 4 bases and J by 5 bases, leaving 15 bases between them. Germline V gives CDR1 SGHNT, CDR2 YYREEE (reference sequence). As DNA, the CDR3 is TGTGCCAGCAGCCGGGGACATGGGACCGAGACCCAGTACTTC. Its translation: CASSRGHGTETQYF.

Notes on this clonotype: At one boundary the junction diverges from the germline segment, which might be a read error. The genes are TRBV28 and TRBJ1-4; D uncertain. The V gene's germline CDR1 is MDHEN and CDR2 SYDVKM. The CDR3 is 13 residues long. In DNA form, the CDR3 reads TGTGCCAGCAGTTTACGAACTAATGAAAACCTGTTTTTT. It is translated as CASSLRTNENLFF. Drawing the rest from reference TRBV28 and TRBJ1-4, the complete variable domain is DVKVTQSSRYLVKRTGEKVFLECVQDMDHENMFWYRQDPGLGLRLIYFSYDVKMKEKGDIPEGYSVSREKKERFSLILESASTNQTSMYLCASSLRTNENLFFGSGTQLSVL.

As to this clonotype: A much larger clone lies a single base off, so this may be a read error. The rearrangement uses TRBV10-3 and TRBJ2-3, with TRBD2 matching over 8 bases. The germline V gene encodes CDR1 ENHRY and CDR2 SYGVKD. The CDR3 has 18 residues. The V and J ends lost 2 bases and 4 bases, in that order; junction bases with no gene match: 14. CDR3 sequence: CAISEPGLAAASADTQYF. DNA of the CDR3: TGTGCCATCAGTGAGCCCGGACTAGCTGCCGCTAGCGCAGATACGCAGTATTTT.

This chain uses TRBV5-1 with TRBJ1-2, with D unresolved. Looked up from germline, CDR1 is SGHRS and CDR2 is YFSETQ. The CDR3 is made up of 13 amino acids. V lost 4 bases to trimming and J lost 1 base, with 8 bases between them. CDR3 sequence: CASSVLSNYGYTF. CDR3 DNA: TGCGCCAGCAGCGTTTTGAGTAACTATGGCTACACCTTC. Combining the CDR3 with reference TRBV5-1 and TRBJ1-2 gives the whole variable domain KAGVTQTPRYLIKTRGQQVTLSCSPISGHRSVSWYQQTPGQGLQFLFEYFSETQRNKGNFPGRFSGRQFSNSRSEMNVSTLELGDSALYLCASSVLSNYGYTFGSGTRLTVV.

Notes on this clonotype: One end of the junction does not line up with germline, which may come from a read error. The V gene is TRBV5-6, the J gene TRBJ2-7, with 10 bases identical to TRBD1. This CDR3 has 16 residues. Germline V gene lookup returns CDR1 SGHDT and CDR2 YYEEEE. CDR3 in amino acids: CANSKDRGLFSYEQYF. CDR3 DNA: TGTGCCAACAGCAAAGACAGGGGGCTTTTCTCCTACGAGCAGTACTTC.

This clonotype was observed a few times. This CDR3 is missing its conserved last phenylalanine or tryptophan, likely due to a read error. The CDR3 sequence: CASSPLAGDHTGELFS. The CDR3 DNA is TGTGCCAGCAGCCCTTTAGCGGGAGACCACACCGGGGAGCTGTTTTCT. The gene calls are TRBV14 and TRBJ2-2, with 9 bases matching TRBD2. The CDR3 sequence is 16 residues long. V was pared by 4 bases and J by 3 bases, with 6 bases of the junction left unmatched. The germline CDR1 and CDR2 sequences are SGHDN and FVKESK.

This clonotype was seen a handful of times. The chain combines TRBV5-5 with TRBJ2-7, with TRBD1 as a possible D gene (5 bases). Germline V CDR1 and CDR2: SGHKS, YYEKEE (reference sequence). V dropped 3 bases and J dropped 0 bases, with 10 bases sitting between them. The CDR3 is made up of 14 amino acids. Here the CDR3 DNA reads TGTGCCAGCAGCTCCGCCGACAGCTCCTACGAGCAGTACTTC. Amino acid sequence: CASSSADSSYEQYF.

Comments on this clonotype: It is likely a read error, because the conserved phenylalanine at the end of the CDR3 is missing. J is TRBJ2-1 and V is TRBV11-1; D remains unclear. Germline lookup yields CDR1 SGHAT and CDR2 FQDESV (reference sequence). V was cut by 3 bases and J by 3 bases, with 9 bases left in between. The CDR3 sequence is 14 residues long. The CDR3 loop is CASSFLMHYNEQFS. CDR3 coding DNA: TGTGCCAGCAGCTTCCTGATGCACTACAATGAGCAGTTCTCC.

The chain combines TRBV12-3 or TRBV12-4 with TRBJ2-7, with 8 bases that match TRBD2. Trimming cost V 6 bases and J 3 bases; bases outside gene matches: 4. The CDR3 extends over 13 amino acids. As DNA, the CDR3 is TGTGCCAGCAGCCGGGGACTAGACTACGAGCAGTACTTC. Its protein product is CASSRGLDYEQYF.

This sequence joins TRBV7-9 and TRBJ2-5; D gene unclear. CDR3 size: 14 residues. Germline V gives CDR1 SEHNR, CDR2 FQNEAQ (reference sequence). Trimming stripped 2 bases from V and 2 bases from J, with 9 bases between. The CDR3 loop reads CASSLRVRQETQYF. The CDR3 bases are TGTGCCAGCAGCTTACGTGTCAGGCAAGAGACCCAGTACTTC.

This clonotype came up once. The conserved final phenylalanine or tryptophan is absent from the CDR3, which likely points to a read error. The CDR3 here is CANSLGAGGYEQYY. In DNA form, the CDR3 reads TGTGCCAACAGCTTGGGGGCAGGGGGGTACGAGCAGTACTAC. The chain couples TRBV5-4 to TRBJ2-7; a weak D match, TRBD1 (7 bases). Germline lookup yields CDR1 SGHNT and CDR2 YYREEE (reference sequence). CDR3 size: 14 residues.